Listed here are 19 T cell receptor beta chains from one sample, sequenced in a study of T cell repertoires in cytomegalovirus infection. TCRdb passed the reads through MiXCR, listing each CDR3 protein once. This table has about 60,000 distinct CDR3 sequences, about 33% appearing once. Their specific antigens are unknown. The sequenced sample consisted of PBMCs, sequenced either directly or after in vitro stimulation (not recorded which). Receptors originate from a human donor in good health (CMV status not recorded). Some clones in this sample may be carry-over from other donors' samples.

As to this clonotype: The junction departs from germline at one end; a sequencing error may be responsible. The V call is TRBV15, the J call TRBJ2-1; D unresolved. The germline V gene has CDR1 LNHNV and CDR2 YYDKDF (reference sequence). The CDR3 totals 13 residues. The CDR3, as DNA: TGTGCCACCAGCAGAGATCCCGCAGGTATGGTACTCTTC. Amino acids: CATSRDPAGMVLF.

This clonotype was counted at least ten times. This chain uses TRBV15 with TRBJ1-4; D ambiguous. The germline V gene encodes CDR1 LNHNV and CDR2 YYDKDF (reference sequence). The CDR3 loop spans 12 amino acids. V lost 2 bases and J 12 bases, leaving 10 bases between the germline ends. The CDR3 region is CATSRFAGELFF. Written as DNA, the CDR3 is TGTGCCACCAGCAGATTCGCCGGGGAACTGTTTTTT.

The J gene is TRBJ1-5, the V gene TRBV2; 7 nucleotides align to TRBD1. V trimming: 6 bases; J trimming: 2 bases; junction bases outside the gene matches: 4. This CDR3 is 14 amino acids long. The germline V gene encodes CDR1 SNHLY and CDR2 FYNNEI. CDR3 amino acids: CASSAGTGNQPQHF. The CDR3 DNA reads as TGTGCCAGCAGCGCCGGGACAGGCAATCAGCCCCAGCATTTT.

The chain joins TRBV19 to TRBJ2-6, with 7 bases that match TRBD2. V lost 7 bases, J lost 0 bases, and 3 bases stayed unmatched. Per germline, CDR1 LNHDA and CDR2 SQIVND (reference sequence). The CDR3 is 15 amino acids. CDR3 sequence reads: CASTGGFSGANVLTF. In DNA form, the CDR3 reads TGTGCCAGTACCGGGGGGTTCTCTGGGGCCAACGTCCTGACTTTC.

This chain links TRBV20-1 with TRBJ2-3; D may be TRBD1 (5 bases). There are 13 residues in the CDR3. V lost 7 bases, J lost 6 bases, and 17 bases lay in between. CDR1 is DFQATT, CDR2 SNEGSKA, per germline (reference sequence). The CDR3 sequence is CSVGVRDVDTQYF. The CDR3 DNA follows: TGCAGTGTCGGCGTCAGGGATGTCGATACGCAGTATTTT.

This clonotype appeared a few times. This chain joins TRBV29-1 and TRBJ2-2, with 7 bases matching TRBD2. The CDR3 extends over 13 amino acids. Trimming removed 3 bases from V and 3 bases from J; junction bases left unmatched: 1. CDR1 SQVTM and CDR2 ANQGSEA come from the germline V gene. The CDR3 here is CSVELADTGELFF. CDR3 coding DNA: TGCAGCGTTGAGCTAGCGGACACCGGGGAGCTGTTTTTT.

This chain joins TRBV10-2 and TRBJ1-1; perhaps TRBD1 as D (5 bases). The CDR3 is 13 amino acids. Germline values: CDR1 WSHSY, CDR2 SAAADI. V was trimmed by 7 bases and J by 1 base, leaving 10 bases between them. The CDR3 DNA follows: TGCGCCAGCATCCTCGGACAGAACACTGAAGCTTTCTTT. Translating it yields CASILGQNTEAFF.

The chain uses TRBV6-2 or TRBV6-3 and TRBJ2-1; 12 bases map to TRBD2. The length of the CDR3 is 18 residues. Germline V gives CDR1 MNHEY, CDR2 SVGEGT. Losses at the gene ends were 6 bases for V and 8 bases for J; bases not matched to a gene: 17. The CDR3 region has the DNA TGTGCCAGCAGGGGAAAAGGACTAGCGGGACCCGAACGGGATGAGCAGTTCTTC. It yields the protein CASRGKGLAGPERDEQFF.

V and J are TRBV7-9 and TRBJ2-1; the match to TRBD1 covers 9 bases. This CDR3 comprises 15 residues. With 5 bases clipped from V and 7 bases from J, the junction kept 9 bases outside the gene matches. The germline V gene has CDR1 SEHNR and CDR2 FQNEAQ (reference sequence). CDR3 DNA sequence: TGTGCCAGCAGCCCCCCGGACAGGGGCCCGAATGAGCAGTTCTTC. This translates into CASSPPDRGPNEQFF.

The V call is TRBV11-1, the J call TRBJ2-7; TRBD1 matches 7 bases. The germline V gene encodes CDR1 SGHAT and CDR2 FQDESV (reference sequence). J lost 13 bases, V lost 3 bases, and 18 bases had no gene match. The CDR3 sequence is 15 residues long. Here the CDR3 reads CASSFRPGTDTRLYF. In DNA form, the CDR3 reads TGTGCCAGCAGCTTCAGACCCGGGACAGATACTCGTTTATACTTC.

In its sample, this clonotype was seen a few times. For the CDR3, the DNA is TGTGCCAGCAGCTTAGTACGGGTTACCGGGGAGCTGTTTTTT. It specifies CASSLVRVTGELFF. The gene calls are TRBV7-8 and TRBJ2-2; D unresolved. CDR1 and CDR2 from the germline V gene are SGHVS and FQNEAQ. The CDR3 totals 14 residues. Trimming stripped 1 base from V and 5 bases from J, with 8 bases between.

The rearrangement uses TRBV11-1 and TRBJ2-2; no firm D call. Germline lookup yields CDR1 SGHAT and CDR2 FQDESV (reference sequence). There are 14 residues in the CDR3. Trimming left V 1 base short and J 6 bases short, with 9 bases between. The chain's CDR3 is CASSLDRPAGELFF. The DNA of the CDR3 is TGTGCCAGCAGCTTAGACAGACCGGCCGGGGAGCTGTTTTTT.

This clonotype has only a few counts. This rearrangement joins TRBV5-1 to TRBJ2-3, with 10 bases matching TRBD2. Trimming removed 4 bases from V and 6 bases from J; junction bases left unmatched: 11. The CDR3 loop spans 16 amino acids. The germline CDR1 and CDR2 sequences are SGHRS and YFSETQ. The DNA of the CDR3 is TGCGCCAGCAGCGGAACAGCGGGGGGGGGTCAGGATACGCAGTATTTT. As protein: CASSGTAGGGQDTQYF.

This chain joins TRBV4-3 and TRBJ1-3, with 9 bases fitting TRBD1. The V segment lost 1 base and the J segment 0 bases; nucleotides outside the gene matches: 4. CDR1 is LGHNA and CDR2 is YSLEER in the germline V gene. CDR3 length: 17 amino acids. This chain's CDR3 is CASSQGPDRGSGNTIYF. The CDR3 nucleotides read TGCGCCAGCAGCCAAGGTCCGGACAGGGGCTCTGGAAACACCATATATTTT.

This clonotype was counted ten times or more. This chain uses TRBV7-8 with TRBJ2-3; no definite D call. The CDR3 is 15 amino acids. The V end lost 7 bases, the J end lost 0 bases, and 14 bases lay between the germline ends. Germline CDR1 is SGHVS and CDR2 is FQNEAQ. The CDR3 DNA reads as TGTGCCAGCACCCATTGGCGGCGGAGCACAGATACGCAGTATTTT. Translated: CASTHWRRSTDTQYF.

In this sample, this clonotype turned up a few times. V and J are TRBV6-1 and TRBJ1-1, with D perhaps TRBD1 (5 bases). Trimming pared 2 bases from V and 0 bases from J, leaving 10 bases between. The germline V gene has CDR1 MNHNS and CDR2 SASEGT. The CDR3 covers 15 residues. Here the CDR3 reads CASSEQGDLNTEAFF. CDR3 in DNA: TGTGCCAGCAGTGAACAGGGCGACCTGAACACTGAAGCTTTCTTT.

The rearrangement links TRBV7-2 to TRBJ1-1; D is unclear. The germline V and J ends were trimmed by 2 bases and 3 bases, with 7 bases remaining between them. The CDR3 extends over 13 amino acids. Per the germline V gene, CDR1 is SGHTA and CDR2 is FQGNSA. The CDR3 reads CASSLMADTEAFF. The DNA of the CDR3 is TGTGCCAGCAGCTTAATGGCAGACACTGAAGCTTTCTTT.

This clonotype was detected a few times. The chain recombines TRBV19 with TRBJ2-3; TRBD1 might be the D (5 bases). The CDR3 runs to 14 residues. Germline CDR1 is LNHDA and CDR2 is SQIVND (reference sequence). V gave up 7 bases and J gave up 2 bases, with 13 bases separating them. The CDR3 spells CASTLKGVTDTQYF. CDR3 nucleotides: TGTGCCAGTACCCTCAAAGGGGTCACAGATACGCAGTATTTT. The whole variable domain, remainder taken from reference TRBV19 and TRBJ2-3, is DGGITQSPKYLFRKEGQNVTLSCEQNLNHDAMYWYRQDPGQGLRLIYYSQIVNDFQKGDIAEGYSVSREKKESFPLTVTSAQKNPTAFYLCASTLKGVTDTQYFGPGTRLTVL.

This rearrangement joins TRBV7-2 to TRBJ2-7; D is tentatively TRBD1 or TRBD2 (5 bases each). CDR3 size: 15 residues. Trimming took 1 base from V and 2 from J, leaving 12 bases between them. From germline, CDR1 is SGHTA and CDR2 FQGNSA. The CDR3 reads CASSLVGTGTYEQYF. The CDR3 DNA is TGTGCCAGCAGCTTAGTGGGGACGGGGACCTACGAGCAGTACTTC.